This passage covers 7 T cell receptor beta chains from one sample sequenced in a study of T cells in Graves' hyperthyroidism and ophthalmopathy. Regions amplified from RNA transcripts were the TCR beta CDR3 regions. A set of HTBI primers served as the primers for a first-round RT-PCR of the TCR CDR3. TCRdb processed the multiplex PCR reads anew with MiXCR; each CDR3 protein has one entry. The profile covers 500,000 to 700,000 distinct CDR3 sequences, with 16% appearing a single time and approximately 20% taken by the ten largest. Sequenced sample: blood. Source of these receptors: a young woman with Graves' hyperthyroidism.

The CDR3 nucleotides read TGTGCCAGCAGCGCCACCGGGACAGGGGGTGAAAAACTGTTTTTT. It encodes CASSATGTGGEKLFF. This rearrangement joins TRBV9 to TRBJ1-4; the match to TRBD1 covers 11 bases. This CDR3 is built from 15 residues. With V trimmed by 3 bases and J by 7 bases, 5 bases remained unmatched. Germline values: CDR1 SGDLS, CDR2 YYNGEE.

This clonotype was detected only a few times. The chain uses TRBV3-1 and TRBJ1-4; a possible D gene is TRBD1 (5 bases). Germline CDR1 and CDR2: LGHDT and YNNKEL (reference sequence). V was trimmed by 4 bases and J by 5 bases, leaving 20 bases between them. The CDR3 totals 17 residues. The CDR3: CASSPPAGTLSNEKLFF. CDR3 coding DNA: TGTGCCAGCAGCCCCCCGGCAGGGACCCTTTCCAATGAAAAACTGTTTTTT.

This clonotype was seen repeatedly, ten times or more. The chain carries TRBV15 and TRBJ2-1; TRBD1 might be the D (5 bases). V was pared by 6 bases and J by 3 bases, with 12 bases between. Germline-derived CDR1 and CDR2 are LNHNV and YYDKDF (reference sequence). The CDR3 has 14 amino acids. The CDR3 nucleotides read TGTGCCACCAGGACAGCTGACCTCTACAATGAGCAGTTCTTC. Translation gives CATRTADLYNEQFF.

This sequence joins TRBV2 and TRBJ2-7, with 8 bases lining up with TRBD1. With V trimmed by 6 bases and J by 1 base, 11 bases remained unmatched. Germline V gene sequence: CDR1 SNHLY, CDR2 FYNNEI. CDR3 size: 16 residues. The CDR3 spells CASRPNLGQGSYEQYF. CDR3 bases: TGTGCCAGCAGACCCAACCTCGGACAGGGTTCCTACGAGCAGTACTTC.

This clonotype was seen repeatedly, ten times or more. This sequence joins TRBV11-3 and TRBJ2-3, with a weak D call TRBD2 (6 bases). The germline V gene has CDR1 SGHNT and CDR2 YENEEA. Trimming shortened V by 1 base and J by 0 bases, and 11 bases separated the two germline ends. This CDR3 comprises 16 residues. The CDR3 region is CASSLVVGTSTDTQYF. As DNA, the CDR3 is TGTGCCAGCAGCTTAGTTGTGGGGACTAGCACAGATACGCAGTATTTT.

At least ten counts were recorded for this clonotype. V is TRBV7-9 and J is TRBJ2-7; either TRBD1 or TRBD2 may supply D (5 bases each). The V gene's germline CDR1 is SEHNR and CDR2 FQNEAQ (reference sequence). With 5 bases removed from V and 2 bases from J, the gap between germline ends came to 19 bases. The CDR3 extends over 16 amino acids. The CDR3 region is CASSKDWGLAAYEQYF. For the CDR3, the DNA is TGTGCCAGCAGCAAGGATTGGGGGTTGGCAGCCTACGAGCAGTACTTC. The full variable domain, completed using reference TRBV7-9 and TRBJ2-7, is DTGVSQNPRHKITKRGQNVTFRCDPISEHNRLYWYRQTLGQGPEFLTYFQNEAQLEKSRLLSDRFSAERPKGSFSTLEIQRTEQGDSAMYLCASSKDWGLAAYEQYFGPGTRLTVT.

This clonotype was counted between two and nine times. The chain employs TRBV30 and TRBJ2-3; 8 bases are a match to TRBD2. Germline V gene data show CDR1 as GTSNPN and CDR2 as SVGIG (reference sequence). V lost 3 bases and J lost 4; bases outside the gene matches: 9. CDR3 length equals 15 residues. The CDR3 DNA follows: TGTGCCTGGAGGGGACTAGTTGAGATAGCAGATACGCAGTATTTT. As protein: CAWRGLVEIADTQYF.